The rows below give T cell receptor beta chains drawn from one sample of a study of cytomegalovirus exposure and HLA in healthy donors. Profiled with immunoSEQ multiplex PCR; TCRdb holds only in-frame clones, not every one. The sample lists tens of thousands of clones, around 78% seen once, with 4.6% in the top ten. The sample was PBMCs. The receptors were gathered from a woman in her 40s in good health and CMV-seropositive. The CDR3 runs from the conserved cysteine through the conserved F or W. D genes are given only for firm matches. A row's size may be missing; if present it is once, few, many or a size class.

CDR3 protein: CASSPAEARPQHF
CDR3 DNA: TGTGCCAGCTCACCGGCCGAGGCCAGGCCCCAGCATTTT
J gene: TRBJ1-5
D gene: .
V gene: TRBV18
clone size: few

CDR3 protein: CASSDTLNTGELFF
CDR3 DNA: TGTGCCAGCAGCGACACCCTTAACACCGGGGAGCTGTTTTTT
J gene: TRBJ2-2
D gene: .
V gene: TRBV7-9
clone size: .

CDR3 protein: CASSLLNYAVSGNTIYF
CDR3 DNA: TGTGCCAGCAGCTTATTGAACTACGCGGTTAGCGGAAACACCATATATTTT
J gene: TRBJ1-3
D gene: .
V gene: TRBV11-3
clone size: .

CDR3 protein: CASSYRAGADQPQHF
CDR3 DNA: TGTGCCAGCAGTTATAGGGCAGGGGCGGATCAGCCCCAGCATTTT
J gene: TRBJ1-5
D gene: .
V gene: TRBV6-5
clone size: .

CDR3 protein: CASGRRNSYEQYF
CDR3 DNA: TGTGCCAGCGGTCGGAGGAACTCCTACGAGCAGTACTTC
J gene: TRBJ2-7
D gene: .
V gene: TRBV27
clone size: .

CDR3 protein: CASSVTTAGGYTF
CDR3 DNA: TGTGCCAGCAGCGTGACAACAGCGGGTGGCTACACCTTC
J gene: TRBJ1-2
D gene: .
V gene: TRBV7-8
clone size: .

CDR3 protein: CASRRGNEQFF
CDR3 DNA: TGTGCCAGCAGACGCGGGAATGAGCAGTTCTTC
J gene: TRBJ2-1
D gene: .
V gene: TRBV6-5
clone size: few

CDR3 protein: CASSGLLVGETQYF
CDR3 DNA: TGTGCCAGCAGTGGTCTCCTAGTGGGAGAGACCCAGTACTTC
J gene: TRBJ2-5
D gene: .
V gene: TRBV6-1
clone size: .

CDR3 protein: CASSGAAGLVNEQFF
CDR3 DNA: TGTGCCAGCAGCGGGGCTGCCGGACTAGTAAATGAGCAGTTCTTC
J gene: TRBJ2-1
D gene: TRBD2
V gene: TRBV6-4
clone size: .

CDR3 protein: CASMEGGTEAFF
CDR3 DNA: TGTGCCAGCATGGAGGGAGGCACTGAAGCTTTCTTT
J gene: TRBJ1-1
D gene: .
V gene: TRBV2
clone size: once

CDR3 protein: CASSPAGRATYNEQFF
CDR3 DNA: TGTGCCAGCAGCCCGGCAGGGAGGGCTACCTACAATGAGCAGTTCTTC
J gene: TRBJ2-1
D gene: TRBD2
V gene: TRBV5-4
clone size: .

CDR3 protein: CASSRGTPGYTF
CDR3 DNA: TGTGCCAGCTCACGCGGGACGCCAGGATACACCTTC
J gene: TRBJ1-2
D gene: .
V gene: TRBV18
clone size: .

CDR3 protein: CASSETGAGLGYTF
CDR3 DNA: TGCGCCAGCAGCGAAACAGGGGCCGGATTAGGCTACACCTTC
J gene: TRBJ1-2
D gene: TRBD1
V gene: TRBV5-1
clone size: .

CDR3 protein: CAISEARLGEDSYNEQFF
CDR3 DNA: TGTGCCATCAGTGAGGCACGCCTAGGGGAGGACTCCTACAATGAGCAGTTCTTC
J gene: TRBJ2-1
D gene: .
V gene: TRBV10-3
clone size: .

CDR3 protein: CASRTGSSNQPQHF
CDR3 DNA: TGTGCCAGCAGGACAGGGAGCTCTAATCAGCCCCAGCATTTT
J gene: TRBJ1-5
D gene: TRBD1
V gene: TRBV6-5
clone size: few